This is a list of T cell receptor beta chains from one sample in a study of blood T cell repertoires in COVID-19. The repertoire was sequenced with immunoSEQ multiplex PCR; TCRdb's copy has only in-frame clones and lacks some. The sample records under 150,000 clones, 83% being singletons. Sequenced input: peripheral blood. The source is a man aged 80 or over with active or convalescent COVID-19. The CDR3 runs from the conserved cysteine through the conserved F or W. Fields, in order: D gene, V gene, J gene, clone size, CDR3 protein, CDR3 DNA. D genes are given only for firm matches. The size entry is marked missing in some rows and otherwise reads once, few, many or a size class.

d_gene: TRBD1
v_gene: TRBV5-4
j_gene: TRBJ1-1
abundance: -
CDR3aa: CASSYATGKNTEAFF
CDR3nt: TGTGCCAGCAGCTACGCGACAGGGAAGAACACTGAAGCTTTCTTT

d_gene: TRBD2
v_gene: TRBV6-1
j_gene: TRBJ2-3
abundance: once
CDR3aa: CASSEDGTSPADTQYF
CDR3nt: TGTGCCAGCAGTGAAGACGGGACTAGTCCCGCAGATACGCAGTATTTT

d_gene: TRBD1
v_gene: TRBV6-5
j_gene: TRBJ2-1
abundance: -
CDR3aa: CASTKLTGGVQFF
CDR3nt: TGTGCCAGCACCAAACTAACAGGGGGCGTGCAGTTCTTC

d_gene: -
v_gene: TRBV3-1/TRBV3-2
j_gene: TRBJ2-5
abundance: few
CDR3aa: CASSQETSVKTQYF
CDR3nt: TGTGCCAGCAGCCAAGAAACAAGCGTCAAGACCCAGTACTTC

d_gene: TRBD1
v_gene: TRBV11-3
j_gene: TRBJ1-1
abundance: -
CDR3aa: CASSFHTGGEAFF
CDR3nt: TGTGCCAGCAGCTTCCACACAGGGGGCGAAGCTTTCTTT

d_gene: -
v_gene: TRBV14
j_gene: TRBJ1-2
abundance: -
CDR3aa: CASSQQETNYGYTF
CDR3nt: TGTGCCAGCAGCCAACAGGAAACTAACTATGGCTACACCTTC

d_gene: -
v_gene: TRBV14
j_gene: TRBJ1-2
abundance: -
CDR3aa: CASSQGSGYGYTF
CDR3nt: TGTGCCAGCAGCCAAGGATCGGGGTATGGCTACACCTTC

d_gene: -
v_gene: TRBV28
j_gene: TRBJ2-7
abundance: -
CDR3aa: CASTVGALSSYEQYF
CDR3nt: TGTGCCAGCACCGTGGGCGCCCTTAGCTCCTACGAGCAGTACTTC

d_gene: TRBD1
v_gene: TRBV10-3
j_gene: TRBJ2-3
abundance: -
CDR3aa: CAISETGSDTQYF
CDR3nt: TGTGCCATCAGCGAGACAGGGTCAGATACGCAGTATTTT

d_gene: -
v_gene: TRBV19
j_gene: TRBJ2-7
abundance: -
CDR3aa: CASSIQARDAYEQYF
CDR3nt: TGTGCCAGTAGTATTCAGGCTCGGGATGCCTACGAGCAGTACTTC

d_gene: TRBD1
v_gene: TRBV12-3/TRBV12-4
j_gene: TRBJ2-3
abundance: -
CDR3aa: CAIDRVTDTQYF
CDR3nt: TGTGCCATAGACAGGGTTACAGATACGCAGTATTTT

d_gene: -
v_gene: TRBV11-3
j_gene: TRBJ2-6
abundance: -
CDR3aa: CASSLEVQGTGANVLTF
CDR3nt: TGTGCCAGCAGCTTAGAGGTACAGGGAACTGGGGCCAACGTCCTGACTTTC

d_gene: TRBD1
v_gene: TRBV5-1
j_gene: TRBJ1-2
abundance: -
CDR3aa: CASSGGQGDSNYGYTF
CDR3nt: TGCGCCAGCAGCGGTGGACAGGGGGACTCTAACTATGGCTACACCTTC

d_gene: TRBD2
v_gene: TRBV6-2/TRBV6-3
j_gene: TRBJ2-5
abundance: -
CDR3aa: CASSRTSGGGQETQYF
CDR3nt: TGTGCCAGCAGCAGGACTAGCGGGGGGGGCCAAGAGACCCAGTACTTC

d_gene: -
v_gene: TRBV9
j_gene: TRBJ1-1
abundance: few
CDR3aa: CASSVEEGSIFF
CDR3nt: TGTGCCAGCAGCGTAGAAGAGGGAAGTATATTCTTT

d_gene: -
v_gene: TRBV9
j_gene: TRBJ1-5
abundance: few
CDR3aa: CASSVGEMPNQPQHF
CDR3nt: TGTGCCAGCAGCGTAGGGGAGATGCCCAATCAGCCCCAGCATTTT

d_gene: -
v_gene: TRBV19
j_gene: TRBJ1-3
abundance: few
CDR3aa: CASSMAGLGNTIYF
CDR3nt: TGTGCCAGTAGTATGGCAGGGCTTGGAAACACCATATATTTT

d_gene: TRBD1
v_gene: TRBV5-6
j_gene: TRBJ1-6
abundance: -
CDR3aa: CASSLVQGAGSYNSPLHF
CDR3nt: TGTGCCAGCAGCTTGGTACAGGGGGCAGGATCCTATAATTCACCCCTCCACTTT

d_gene: TRBD2
v_gene: TRBV7-2
j_gene: TRBJ2-3
abundance: -
CDR3aa: CASSQSGGAVYTQYF
CDR3nt: TGTGCCAGCAGCCAAAGCGGGGGGGCCGTATATACGCAGTATTTT

d_gene: -
v_gene: TRBV9
j_gene: TRBJ1-2
abundance: -
CDR3aa: CASSVEAGSGYTF
CDR3nt: TGTGCCAGCAGCGTAGAAGCGGGTAGTGGCTACACCTTC

d_gene: -
v_gene: TRBV10-3
j_gene: TRBJ2-3
abundance: -
CDR3aa: CANSLGESTDTQYF
CDR3nt: TGTGCCAACTCGCTGGGAGAAAGCACAGATACGCAGTATTTT

d_gene: -
v_gene: TRBV11-1
j_gene: TRBJ2-3
abundance: -
CDR3aa: CASSLAGAFTDTQYF
CDR3nt: TGTGCCAGCAGCTTGGCGGGGGCCTTCACAGATACGCAGTATTTT

d_gene: -
v_gene: TRBV4-3
j_gene: TRBJ1-1
abundance: -
CDR3aa: CASSQGSDRMNTEAFF
CDR3nt: TGCGCCAGCAGCCAAGGTTCCGACAGGATGAACACTGAAGCTTTCTTT

d_gene: TRBD1
v_gene: TRBV9
j_gene: TRBJ1-1
abundance: once
CDR3aa: CASSVTGDGTEAFF
CDR3nt: TGTGCCAGCAGCGTTACAGGGGACGGGACTGAAGCTTTCTTT

d_gene: -
v_gene: TRBV6-5
j_gene: TRBJ2-5
abundance: -
CDR3aa: CAVGVQRGETQYF
CDR3nt: TGTGCCGTGGGGGTCCAACGGGGGGAGACCCAGTACTTC

d_gene: TRBD1
v_gene: TRBV5-1
j_gene: TRBJ2-7
abundance: -
CDR3aa: CASSLGTGGSYEQYF
CDR3nt: TGCGCCAGCAGCTTGGGGACAGGGGGGAGCTACGAGCAGTACTTC

d_gene: TRBD1
v_gene: TRBV7-2
j_gene: TRBJ1-2
abundance: -
CDR3aa: CASSPGGFPNYGYTF
CDR3nt: TGTGCCAGCAGTCCAGGGGGGTTCCCTAACTATGGCTACACCTTC

d_gene: TRBD1
v_gene: TRBV11-2
j_gene: TRBJ1-5
abundance: -
CDR3aa: CASSGSGQGHQPQHF
CDR3nt: TGTGCCAGCAGCGGGTCGGGACAGGGGCATCAGCCCCAGCATTTT

d_gene: -
v_gene: TRBV18
j_gene: TRBJ1-6
abundance: -
CDR3aa: CASSPPEFNSPLHF
CDR3nt: TGTGCCAGCTCACCACCGGAGTTTAATTCACCCCTCCACTTT

d_gene: -
v_gene: TRBV7-2
j_gene: TRBJ1-2
abundance: -
CDR3aa: CASSLDRAANYGYTF
CDR3nt: TGTGCCAGCAGCTTAGACAGGGCAGCTAACTATGGCTACACCTTC

d_gene: -
v_gene: TRBV27
j_gene: TRBJ1-5
abundance: -
CDR3aa: CASSRGWNQPQHF
CDR3nt: TGTGCCAGCAGCCGCGGGTGGAATCAGCCCCAGCATTTT

d_gene: -
v_gene: TRBV7-2
j_gene: TRBJ1-5
abundance: -
CDR3aa: CASSGTGNQPQHF
CDR3nt: TGTGCCAGCAGCGGAACAGGGAACCAGCCCCAGCATTTT

d_gene: -
v_gene: TRBV19
j_gene: TRBJ2-1
abundance: -
CDR3aa: CASTNFHNEQFF
CDR3nt: TGTGCCAGTACCAACTTTCACAATGAGCAGTTCTTC

d_gene: -
v_gene: TRBV19
j_gene: TRBJ1-1
abundance: -
CDR3aa: CASSMWRNTEAFF
CDR3nt: TGTGCCAGTAGTATGTGGAGGAACACTGAAGCTTTCTTT

d_gene: TRBD1
v_gene: TRBV6-2/TRBV6-3
j_gene: TRBJ1-1
abundance: -
CDR3aa: CASSSQGQGTEAFF
CDR3nt: TGTGCCAGCAGTTCCCAGGGACAGGGGACTGAAGCTTTCTTT

d_gene: TRBD1
v_gene: TRBV29-1
j_gene: TRBJ2-4
abundance: -
CDR3aa: CSVSGTGDAKLAKNIQYF
CDR3nt: TGCAGCGTTTCCGGGACAGGGGACGCAAAACTAGCCAAAAACATTCAGTACTTC

d_gene: TRBD1
v_gene: TRBV18
j_gene: TRBJ1-5
abundance: -
CDR3aa: CASSPGTGEGQPQHF
CDR3nt: TGTGCCAGCTCACCAGGGACAGGGGAAGGGCAGCCCCAGCATTTT

d_gene: -
v_gene: TRBV9
j_gene: TRBJ2-3
abundance: -
CDR3aa: CASSAALAERTDTQYF
CDR3nt: TGTGCCAGCAGCGCCGCATTAGCGGAGCGGACAGATACGCAGTATTTT

d_gene: TRBD1
v_gene: TRBV7-8
j_gene: TRBJ1-5
abundance: -
CDR3aa: CASSTTGVGNQPQHF
CDR3nt: TGTGCCAGCAGCACGACAGGGGTTGGTAATCAGCCCCAGCATTTT

d_gene: -
v_gene: TRBV6-5
j_gene: TRBJ1-1
abundance: -
CDR3aa: CASSYPGWDMNTEAFF
CDR3nt: TGTGCCAGCAGTTACCCAGGTTGGGACATGAACACTGAAGCTTTCTTT

d_gene: -
v_gene: TRBV2
j_gene: TRBJ2-1
abundance: -
CDR3aa: CASSERGTDNEQFF
CDR3nt: TGTGCCAGCAGTGAACGCGGGACAGACAATGAGCAGTTCTTC

d_gene: -
v_gene: TRBV7-9
j_gene: TRBJ1-4
abundance: -
CDR3aa: CATTPDNTWRANEKLFF
CDR3nt: TGTGCCACCACCCCGGACAACACCTGGCGCGCAAATGAAAAACTGTTTTTT

d_gene: -
v_gene: TRBV7-2
j_gene: TRBJ1-1
abundance: -
CDR3aa: CASSSSRETEAFF
CDR3nt: TGTGCCAGCAGCTCCTCACGAGAAACTGAAGCTTTCTTT

d_gene: TRBD2
v_gene: TRBV7-2
j_gene: TRBJ2-7
abundance: -
CDR3aa: CASSLGLAGGLGYEQYF
CDR3nt: TGTGCCAGCAGCTTAGGGCTAGCGGGGGGGCTGGGCTACGAGCAGTACTTC

d_gene: TRBD1
v_gene: TRBV4-3
j_gene: TRBJ2-2
abundance: -
CDR3aa: CASSLTPTGVGTGELFF
CDR3nt: TGCGCCAGCAGCCTCACCCCTACAGGGGTTGGGACCGGGGAGCTGTTTTTT

d_gene: TRBD2
v_gene: TRBV10-2
j_gene: TRBJ2-1
abundance: -
CDR3aa: CASSAFSGGLSYNEQFF
CDR3nt: TGCGCCAGCAGTGCTTTTAGCGGGGGCCTTTCCTACAATGAGCAGTTCTTC

d_gene: -
v_gene: TRBV19
j_gene: TRBJ1-1
abundance: -
CDR3aa: CASSIGRGWTEAFF
CDR3nt: TGTGCCAGTAGTATAGGGCGAGGGTGGACTGAAGCTTTCTTT

d_gene: TRBD1
v_gene: TRBV12-3/TRBV12-4
j_gene: TRBJ2-2
abundance: few
CDR3aa: CASSLRTGGELFF
CDR3nt: TGTGCCAGCAGTTTACGGACAGGGGGGGAGCTGTTTTTT

d_gene: TRBD2
v_gene: TRBV4-3
j_gene: TRBJ2-7
abundance: -
CDR3aa: CASSQDSGGLPYEQYF
CDR3nt: TGCGCCAGCAGCCAAGATAGCGGGGGGCTACCCTACGAGCAGTACTTC

d_gene: -
v_gene: TRBV12-3/TRBV12-4
j_gene: TRBJ2-5
abundance: -
CDR3aa: CASGFGGETQYF
CDR3nt: TGTGCCAGCGGGTTTGGGGGGGAGACCCAGTACTTC

d_gene: TRBD1
v_gene: TRBV19
j_gene: TRBJ2-3
abundance: once
CDR3aa: CATGLNRGDTQYF
CDR3nt: TGTGCCACTGGTCTTAACAGGGGGGATACGCAGTATTTT